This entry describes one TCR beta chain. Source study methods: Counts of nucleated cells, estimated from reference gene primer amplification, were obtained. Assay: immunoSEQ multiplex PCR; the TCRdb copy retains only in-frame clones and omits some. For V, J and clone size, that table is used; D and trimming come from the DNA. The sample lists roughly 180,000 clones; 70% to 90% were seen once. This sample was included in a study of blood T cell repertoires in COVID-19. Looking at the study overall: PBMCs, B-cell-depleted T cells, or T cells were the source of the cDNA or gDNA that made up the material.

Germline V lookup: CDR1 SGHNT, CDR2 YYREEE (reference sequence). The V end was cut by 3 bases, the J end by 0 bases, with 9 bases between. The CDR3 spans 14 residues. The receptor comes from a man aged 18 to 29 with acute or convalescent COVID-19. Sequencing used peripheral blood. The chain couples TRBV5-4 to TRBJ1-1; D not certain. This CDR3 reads CASSSSGLNTEAFF. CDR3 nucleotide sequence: TGTGCCAGCAGCTCCTCAGGCTTGAACACTGAAGCTTTCTTT.